Detailed here is one TCR beta chain. This may be a read error, as it is one base from a much larger clone. The CDR3 does not end in the conserved phenylalanine or tryptophan, so this is likely a read error. Germline CDR1 is SGDLS and CDR2 is YYNGEE. CDR3 length: 15 amino acids. The V and J ends lost 2 bases and 6 bases, in that order; junction bases with no gene match: 6. Unique molecular identifiers were built into the TCRbeta library. TCRdb re-derived calls from the PCR reads in MiXCR, one entry per CDR3 protein. The sample has approximately 490,000 distinct CDR3 sequences, 8% to 11% seen once. This sample was taken from a study of T-cell reconstitution after alpha-beta-depleted transplantation in children.

This rearrangement joins TRBV9 to TRBJ2-1, with 9 bases lining up with TRBD2. This specimen was PBMCs, taken before TCRalphabeta/CD19-depleted stem cell transplant. The source of this sequence is a child aged 2 to 15 with inherited bone marrow failure, due to receive a stem cell transplant. CDR3 nucleotides: TGTGCCAGCAGCGTTGCTAGCGGGATTTCCAATGAGCAGTTCTCC. Translation: CASSVASGISNEQFS.